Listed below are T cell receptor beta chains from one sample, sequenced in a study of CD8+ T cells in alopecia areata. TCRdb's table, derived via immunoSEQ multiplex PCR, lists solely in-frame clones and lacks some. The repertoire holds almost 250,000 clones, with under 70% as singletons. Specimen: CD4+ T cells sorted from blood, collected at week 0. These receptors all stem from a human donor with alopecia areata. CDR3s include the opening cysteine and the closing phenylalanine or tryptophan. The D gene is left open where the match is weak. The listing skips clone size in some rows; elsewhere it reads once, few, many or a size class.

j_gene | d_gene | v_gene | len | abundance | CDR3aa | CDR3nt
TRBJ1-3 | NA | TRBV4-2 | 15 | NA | CASSQDWSVGNTIYF | TGTGCCAGCAGCCAAGATTGGAGTGTTGGGAACACCATATATTTT
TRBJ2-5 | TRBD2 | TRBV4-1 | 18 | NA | CASSPHRTSGGPVEPQYF | TGCGCCAGCAGCCCCCACCGGACTAGCGGGGGGCCCGTGGAACCCCAGTACTTC
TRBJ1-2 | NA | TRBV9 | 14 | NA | CASSVGVGSDGYTF | TGTGCCAGCAGCGTAGGTGTGGGATCGGATGGCTACACCTTC
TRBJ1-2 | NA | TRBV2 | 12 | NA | CASNGGADGYTF | TGTGCCAGCAACGGGGGCGCGGATGGCTACACCTTC
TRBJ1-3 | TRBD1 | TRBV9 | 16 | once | CASSVVGTETGNTIYF | TGTGCCAGCAGCGTAGTAGGGACAGAGACTGGAAACACCATATATTTT
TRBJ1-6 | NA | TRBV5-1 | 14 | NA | CASSDEWGNSPLHF | TGCGCCAGCAGCGACGAGTGGGGTAATTCACCCCTCCACTTT
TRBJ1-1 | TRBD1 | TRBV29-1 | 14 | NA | CSVEDGTGNTEAFF | TGCAGCGTTGAAGATGGGACAGGGAACACTGAAGCTTTCTTT
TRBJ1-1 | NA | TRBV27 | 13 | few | CASGGWVNTEAFF | TGTGCCAGCGGTGGTTGGGTGAACACTGAAGCTTTCTTT
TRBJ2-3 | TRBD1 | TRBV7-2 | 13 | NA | CASRQGAPDTQYF | TGTGCCAGCAGACAGGGGGCCCCAGATACGCAGTATTTT
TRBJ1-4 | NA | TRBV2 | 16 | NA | CASSEQGPATNEKLFF | TGTGCCAGCAGTGAGCAGGGACCGGCAACTAATGAAAAACTGTTTTTT
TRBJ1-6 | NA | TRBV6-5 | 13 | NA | CASSSPIRSPLHF | TGTGCCAGCAGTTCCCCTATTCGTTCACCCCTCCACTTT
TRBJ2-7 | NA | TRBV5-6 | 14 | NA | CASSKLGTRYEQYF | TGTGCCAGCAGCAAGCTAGGGACGCGGTACGAGCAGTACTTC
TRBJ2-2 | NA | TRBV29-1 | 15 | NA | CSVAPGHKNTGELFF | TGCAGCGTTGCCCCGGGACACAAGAACACCGGGGAGCTGTTTTTT
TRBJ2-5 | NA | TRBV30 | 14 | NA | CARMGSSNQETQYF | TGTGCCCGGATGGGGTCGAGCAACCAAGAGACCCAGTACTTC
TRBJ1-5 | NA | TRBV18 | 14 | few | CASSPPGPNQPQHF | TGTGCCAGCTCACCACCGGGGCCCAATCAGCCCCAGCATTTT
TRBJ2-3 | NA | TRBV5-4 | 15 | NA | CASSQVGGVPDTQYF | TGCGCCAGCAGCCAAGTGGGTGGAGTACCAGATACGCAGTATTTT
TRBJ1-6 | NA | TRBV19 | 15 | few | CASSVDGTLNSPLHF | TGTGCCAGTAGTGTGGACGGAACACTTAATTCACCCCTCCACTTT
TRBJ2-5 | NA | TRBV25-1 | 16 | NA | CASIKPGPADQETQYF | TGTGCCAGCATCAAACCAGGGCCGGCAGACCAAGAGACCCAGTACTTC
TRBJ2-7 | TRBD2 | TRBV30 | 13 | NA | CAWKAGVTYEQYF | TGTGCCTGGAAGGCGGGGGTGACCTACGAGCAGTACTTC
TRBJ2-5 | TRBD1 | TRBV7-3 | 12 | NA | CASRTTGETQYF | TGTGCCAGCAGAACGACAGGGGAGACCCAGTACTTC
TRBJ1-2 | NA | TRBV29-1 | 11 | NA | CSVDIGNGYTF | TGCAGCGTTGATATAGGGAATGGCTACACCTTC
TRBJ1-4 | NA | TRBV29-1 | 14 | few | CSVTADPSTEKLFF | TGCAGCGTTACGGCTGACCCTTCGACTGAAAAACTGTTTTTT